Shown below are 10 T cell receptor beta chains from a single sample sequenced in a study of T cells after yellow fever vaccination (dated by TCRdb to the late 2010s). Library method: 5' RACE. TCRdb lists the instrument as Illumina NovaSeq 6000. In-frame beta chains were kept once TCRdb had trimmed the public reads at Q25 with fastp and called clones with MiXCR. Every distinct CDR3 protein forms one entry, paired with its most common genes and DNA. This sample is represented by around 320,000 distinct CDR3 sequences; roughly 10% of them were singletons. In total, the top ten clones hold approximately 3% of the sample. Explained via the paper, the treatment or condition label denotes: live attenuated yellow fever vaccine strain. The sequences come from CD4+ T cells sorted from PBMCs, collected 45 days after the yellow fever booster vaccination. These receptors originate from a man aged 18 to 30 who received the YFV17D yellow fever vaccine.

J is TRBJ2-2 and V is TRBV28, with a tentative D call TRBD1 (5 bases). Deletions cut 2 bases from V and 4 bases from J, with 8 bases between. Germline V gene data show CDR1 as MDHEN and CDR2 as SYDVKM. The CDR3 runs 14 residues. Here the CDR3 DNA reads TGTGCCAGCAGTTTAGGACACTTCACCGGGGAGCTGTTTTTT. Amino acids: CASSLGHFTGELFF. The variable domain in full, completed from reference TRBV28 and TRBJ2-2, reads DVKVTQSSRYLVKRTGEKVFLECVQDMDHENMFWYRQDPGLGLRLIYFSYDVKMKEKGDIPEGYSVSREKKERFSLILESASTNQTSMYLCASSLGHFTGELFFGEGSRLTVL.

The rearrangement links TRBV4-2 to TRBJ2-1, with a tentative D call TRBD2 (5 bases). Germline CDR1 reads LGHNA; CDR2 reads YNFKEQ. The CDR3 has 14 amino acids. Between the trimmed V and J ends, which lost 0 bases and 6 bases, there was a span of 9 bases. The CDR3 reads CASSQDTSFNEQFF. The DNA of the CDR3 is TGTGCCAGCAGCCAAGACACTAGTTTCAATGAGCAGTTCTTC.

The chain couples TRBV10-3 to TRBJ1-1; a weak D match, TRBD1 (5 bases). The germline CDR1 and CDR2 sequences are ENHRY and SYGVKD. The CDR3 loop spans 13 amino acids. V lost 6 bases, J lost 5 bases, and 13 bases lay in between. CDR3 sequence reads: CAIRGTSGTEAFF. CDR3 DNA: TGTGCCATCAGAGGGACTTCGGGGACTGAAGCTTTCTTT.

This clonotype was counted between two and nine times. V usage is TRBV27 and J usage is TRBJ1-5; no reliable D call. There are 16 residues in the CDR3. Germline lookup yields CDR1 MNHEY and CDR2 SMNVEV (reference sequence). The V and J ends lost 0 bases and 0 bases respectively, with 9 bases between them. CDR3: CASSLSAIPSNQPQHF. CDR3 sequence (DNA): TGTGCCAGCAGTTTATCCGCAATTCCTAGCAATCAGCCCCAGCATTTT.

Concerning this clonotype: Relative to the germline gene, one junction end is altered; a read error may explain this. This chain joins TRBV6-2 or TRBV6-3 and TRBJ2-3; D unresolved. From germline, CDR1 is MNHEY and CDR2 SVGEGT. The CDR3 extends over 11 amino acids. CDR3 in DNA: TGTGCCAGCTGTTACGGAGATACGCAGTATTTT. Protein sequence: CASCYGDTQYF.

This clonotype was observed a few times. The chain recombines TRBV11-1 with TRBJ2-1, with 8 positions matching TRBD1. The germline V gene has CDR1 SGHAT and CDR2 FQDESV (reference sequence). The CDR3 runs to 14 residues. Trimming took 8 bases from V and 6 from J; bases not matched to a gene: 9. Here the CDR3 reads CASCPGQESNEQFF. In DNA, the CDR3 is TGTGCCAGCTGTCCGGGACAGGAATCCAATGAGCAGTTCTTC.

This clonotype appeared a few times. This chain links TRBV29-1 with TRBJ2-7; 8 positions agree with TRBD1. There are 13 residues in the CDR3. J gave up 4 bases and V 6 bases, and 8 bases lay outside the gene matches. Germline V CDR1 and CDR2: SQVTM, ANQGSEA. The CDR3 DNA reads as TGCAGCGTGGACCGGACAGGGAAATACGAGCAGTACGTC. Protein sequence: CSVDRTGKYEQYV.

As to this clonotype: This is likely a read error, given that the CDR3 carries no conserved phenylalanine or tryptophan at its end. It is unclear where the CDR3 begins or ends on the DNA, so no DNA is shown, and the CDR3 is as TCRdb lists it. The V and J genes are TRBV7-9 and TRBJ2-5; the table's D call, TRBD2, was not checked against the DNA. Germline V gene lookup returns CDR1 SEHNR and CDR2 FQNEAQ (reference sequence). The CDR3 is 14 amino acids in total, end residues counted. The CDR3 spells CASSLTRTSGGVRI.

The CDR3 DNA reads as TGCGCCAGCAGCCAAGATCTGCTTACGGGGGCTAGCACAGATACGCAGTATTTT. Encoded protein: CASSQDLLTGASTDTQYF. This chain connects TRBV4-3 to TRBJ2-3; D tentatively fits TRBD1 or TRBD2 (6 bases each). V lost 0 bases and J lost 0, with 16 bases in between. Germline CDR1 reads LGHNA; CDR2 reads YSLEER. This CDR3 has 18 amino acids.

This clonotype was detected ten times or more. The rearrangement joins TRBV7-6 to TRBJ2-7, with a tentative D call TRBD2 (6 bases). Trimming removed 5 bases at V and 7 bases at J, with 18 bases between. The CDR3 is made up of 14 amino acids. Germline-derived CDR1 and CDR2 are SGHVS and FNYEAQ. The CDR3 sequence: CASSPDTGVWEQYF. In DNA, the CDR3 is TGTGCCAGCAGCCCGGACACGGGAGTGTGGGAGCAGTACTTC.